This T cell receptor beta chain was recovered during a study of CD8 T cells in ankylosing spondylitis. Study-level results: Enrichment of disease-linked clones was reportedly significant in matched ankylosing spondylitis synovial fluid. For ankylosing spondylitis blood, a TCR beta motif of 7 or 8 highly homologous variants appeared characteristic. Past research had described some motif variants in reactive arthritis synovial fluid and blood. Disease-linked clones were CD8+ and relatively rare in peripheral blood.

This CDR3 is 15 amino acids long. Germline assignment: CDR1 SGHAT and CDR2 FQNNGV. V lost 6 bases, J lost 6 bases, and 21 bases lay in between. As regards this clonotype: Its antigen is undetermined.

Quantitative 5'-RACE with molecular barcodes was used to make the TCR beta libraries. TCRdb passed the 5' RACE reads through MiXCR, listing each CDR3 protein once. This table has hundreds of thousands of distinct CDR3 sequences, roughly 27% appearing once. This chain uses TRBV11-2 with TRBJ2-7; D is undetermined. The sample taken for sequencing was blood, either unsorted or a sorted T cell fraction (not recorded which). The clonotype originates from a male donor with ankylosing spondylitis. CDR3 in amino acids: CASRHEGQARGEQYF. The CDR3 DNA sequence: TGTGCCAGCAGGCACGAAGGGCAGGCCCGCGGCGAGCAGTACTTC.